One and the same sample provided the 2 T cell receptor beta chains below, sequenced in a study of control samples from healthy donors and cancer patients. Clones were read by immunoSEQ multiplex PCR, and TCRdb kept only the in-frame ones, dropping some. Here the sample spans roughly 130,000 clones, over 85% being singletons. The sequenced material came from blood. These receptors were taken from a man aged 30-40 years in good health.

The V call is TRBV6-5, the J call TRBJ2-5, with D perhaps TRBD1 (6 bases). From germline, CDR1 is MNHEY and CDR2 SVGAGI. The V end lost 8 bases, the J end lost 1 base, and 8 bases lay between the germline ends. The CDR3 is 12 residues long. Here the CDR3 DNA reads TGTGCCAGCGGGGACACCCAAGAGACCCAGTACTTC. This encodes CASGDTQETQYF.

The J gene is TRBJ2-1, the V gene TRBV4-1; TRBD2 agrees at 11 bases. The germline CDR1 and CDR2 sequences are MGHRA and YSYEKL. This CDR3 is built from 16 residues. The V and J ends lost 2 bases and 4 bases, in that order; junction bases with no gene match: 4. The DNA of the CDR3 is TGCGCCAGCAGCCAACCTGGGACTAGCGGTTACAATGAGCAGTTCTTC. This encodes CASSQPGTSGYNEQFF.